Following are 11 T cell receptor beta chains from one sample sequenced in a study of Graves' ophthalmopathy and Graves' hyperthyroidism. Amplification from RNA transcripts yielded the TCR beta CDR3 regions. RT-PCR in the first round used HTBI primers; a second-round multiplex PCR followed. TCRdb re-called the multiplex PCR reads through MiXCR, storing one row per CDR3 protein. Of roughly 1.1 million distinct CDR3 sequences detected, 35% to 45% appear once; the ten largest clones hold roughly 11%. The material sequenced was peripheral blood or thyroid tissue (not recorded which). These receptors were obtained from an adult man with Graves' hyperthyroidism.

The gene calls are TRBV2 and TRBJ1-2; D possibly corresponds to TRBD1 (5 bases). Germline CDR1 SNHLY, CDR2 FYNNEI. Trimming left V 3 bases short and J 8 bases short, with 13 bases between. The CDR3 sequence is 13 residues long. CDR3 amino acids: CASSDGGVGGYTF. The DNA for the CDR3 is TGTGCCAGCAGTGACGGGGGGGTGGGAGGCTACACCTTC.

This clonotype was seen more than once but under ten times. The rearrangement uses TRBV13 and TRBJ2-7; D ambiguous. The V gene's germline CDR1 is PRHDT and CDR2 FYEKMQ (reference sequence). Trimming took off 5 bases at V and 3 bases at J, with 11 bases between the two ends. This CDR3 is built from 13 residues. The chain's CDR3 is CASSAGNRYEQYF. In nucleotides, the CDR3 is TGTGCCAGCAGCGCTGGGAATCGCTACGAGCAGTACTTC.

In DNA, the CDR3 is TGTGCCAGCAGCTTACTACCAGGGGGCAGTCAGCCCCAGCATTTT. It yields the protein CASSLLPGGSQPQHF. The rearrangement uses TRBV5-8 and TRBJ1-5; the match to TRBD1 covers 8 bases. Germline V lookup: CDR1 SGHTS, CDR2 YDEGEE. The CDR3 is 15 amino acids. After removal of 2 bases from V and 6 bases from J, the junction contained 7 bases not matched to a gene.

The table lists this clonotype with many counts. The chain combines TRBV20-1 with TRBJ2-2; TRBD2 aligns across 12 bases. Germline loops: CDR1 DFQATT, CDR2 SNEGSKA (reference sequence). Trimming removed 1 base from V and 6 bases from J; junction bases left unmatched: 9. The CDR3 runs to 17 residues. CDR3 nucleotide sequence: TGCAGTGCTAGAGTGGGCCCATCTAGCGGGAGGGCCGGGGAGCTGTTTTTT. This translates into CSARVGPSSGRAGELFF.

This clonotype was picked up many times. V is TRBV19 and J is TRBJ1-5; no reliable D call. The ends were cut back, 4 bases at V and 2 bases at J, with 9 bases in the middle. This CDR3 has 14 residues. Germline-derived CDR1 and CDR2 are LNHDA and SQIVND (reference sequence). The DNA of the CDR3 is TGTGCCAGTAGTAGTCAGGCGGGCAATCAGCCCCAGCATTTT. Translation: CASSSQAGNQPQHF.

This clonotype was recorded many times. V usage is TRBV12-3 or TRBV12-4 and J usage is TRBJ1-4, with a possible D match to TRBD1 (5 bases). This CDR3 is built from 15 residues. Between the trimmed V and J ends, which lost 6 bases and 5 bases, there was a span of 16 bases. CDR3 DNA: TGTGCCAGCAGCCAGACAGCCGGGATCAATGAAAAACTGTTTTTT. Residues: CASSQTAGINEKLFF.

This clonotype has just a few counts. This chain links TRBV7-3 with TRBJ2-2; 7 bases line up with TRBD1. V was clipped by 8 bases and J by 6 bases; unmatched bases: 9. Germline V gene data show CDR1 as SGHTA and CDR2 as FQGTGA. The CDR3 extends over 14 amino acids. CDR3 DNA: TGTGCCAGCGCCTCTGAGGGGGCTTCCGGGGAGCTGTTTTTT. Encoded protein: CASASEGASGELFF.

The CDR3 DNA follows: TGTGCCAGCAGTTCCTCAGGACAGGGAGGGGAGCAGTACTTC. Protein sequence: CASSSSGQGGEQYF. The gene calls are TRBV2 and TRBJ2-7; a weak D match, TRBD1 (8 bases). V dropped 5 bases and J dropped 7 bases, with 18 bases sitting between them. The length of the CDR3 is 14 residues. Germline values: CDR1 SNHLY, CDR2 FYNNEI.

The table lists this clonotype with a few counts. V is TRBV15 and J is TRBJ1-2, with 9 nucleotides matching TRBD1. This CDR3 region has 16 residues. The V and J ends lost 3 bases and 7 bases, in that order; junction bases with no gene match: 12. From germline, CDR1 is LNHNV and CDR2 YYDKDF (reference sequence). In DNA form, the CDR3 reads TGTGCCACCAGCAGCTTAGGGGACAGGGTTTCGTTTGGCTACACCTTC. It is translated as CATSSLGDRVSFGYTF.

This rearrangement joins TRBV5-5 to TRBJ2-7; 13 nucleotides agree with TRBD2. Germline values: CDR1 SGHKS, CDR2 YYEKEE (reference sequence). The J segment lost 12 bases and the V segment lost 4 bases, leaving 10 bases of the junction unmatched. CDR3 length equals 14 residues. CDR3 sequence (DNA): TGTGCCAGCAGCCTGGGGACTAGCGGGGTCTTTCGGTACTTC. The encoded protein is CASSLGTSGVFRYF.

The chain links TRBV13 to TRBJ2-7, with D unclear. V lost 1 base and J 0 bases, leaving 13 bases between the germline ends. CDR1 PRHDT and CDR2 FYEKMQ come from the germline V gene (reference sequence). This CDR3 region has 16 residues. Here the CDR3 reads CASSLEPGEHSYEQYF. In nucleotides, the CDR3 is TGTGCCAGCAGCTTAGAGCCTGGCGAACACTCCTACGAGCAGTACTTC.